Listed below are T cell receptor beta chains from one sample, sequenced in a study of blood T cell repertoires in COVID-19. TCRdb keeps only in-frame clones here, not all; method: immunoSEQ multiplex PCR. The repertoire holds 40,000 to 50,000 clones, with around four fifths as singletons. Sequencing input: peripheral blood. The source is a woman older than 75 with acute or convalescent COVID-19. The CDR3 runs from the conserved cysteine through the conserved F or W. The D gene is left open where the match is weak. Clone size is given for some rows only: seen once, a few or many times, or a class if the clone is expanded.

len,j_gene,abundance,d_gene,v_gene,CDR3aa,CDR3nt
15,TRBJ1-2,NA,NA,TRBV10-3,CAISDSVTANYGYTF,TGTGCCATCAGTGACTCTGTGACAGCCAACTATGGCTACACCTTC
14,TRBJ2-7,NA,NA,TRBV5-1,CASSHDQGNYEQYF,TGCGCCAGCAGCCACGATCAGGGGAACTACGAGCAGTACTTC
15,TRBJ1-2,NA,TRBD1,TRBV28,CASTIRSGGRSGYTF,TGTGCCAGCACCATTCGGTCAGGGGGTAGGAGCGGCTACACCTTC
13,TRBJ1-1,NA,NA,TRBV6-5,CASCGQANTEAFF,TGTGCCAGCTGCGGGCAGGCGAACACTGAAGCTTTCTTT
15,TRBJ1-4,NA,NA,TRBV3-1/TRBV3-2,CASSQGPATNEKLFF,TGTGCCAGCAGCCAGGGGCCCGCAACTAATGAAAAACTGTTTTTT
12,TRBJ1-2,NA,NA,TRBV2,CASSTGIYGYTF,TGTGCCAGCAGTACAGGGATCTATGGCTACACCTTC
13,TRBJ2-5,few,NA,TRBV25-1,CASSSSPGETQYF,TGTGCCAGCTCAAGTTCGCCGGGGGAGACCCAGTACTTC
15,TRBJ1-2,few,TRBD1,TRBV6-1,CASSEMDRVGYGYTF,TGTGCCAGCAGTGAAATGGACAGGGTCGGCTATGGCTACACCTTC
15,TRBJ2-3,NA,TRBD2,TRBV18,CASSPQREEGDTQYF,TGTGCCAGCTCACCACAGCGGGAAGAGGGAGATACGCAGTATTTT
15,TRBJ2-1,NA,TRBD2,TRBV19,CASSMGGGPYNEQFF,TGTGCCAGTAGTATGGGCGGGGGGCCTTACAATGAGCAGTTCTTC
15,TRBJ2-7,once,NA,TRBV11-3,CASSLIGGSSYEQYF,TGTGCCAGCAGCTTAATTGGAGGGAGCTCCTACGAGCAGTACTTC
13,TRBJ1-3,NA,NA,TRBV4-2,CASSLAVGNTIYF,TGTGCCAGCAGCCTGGCTGTGGGAAACACCATATATTTT
15,TRBJ2-7,NA,NA,TRBV6-5,CASIYKAGNSYEQYF,TGTGCCAGCATCTACAAGGCAGGGAACTCCTACGAGCAGTACTTC
15,TRBJ1-2,NA,TRBD1,TRBV5-6,CASTTQRTGFYGYTF,TGTGCCAGCACCACGCAAAGGACAGGATTCTATGGCTACACCTTC
16,TRBJ1-3,few,NA,TRBV7-2,CASSQAGPFSGNTIYF,TGTGCCAGCAGCCAGGCAGGCCCCTTCTCTGGAAACACCATATATTTT
15,TRBJ1-2,NA,TRBD1,TRBV5-1,CASSLETQGDYGYTF,TGCGCCAGCAGCTTGGAGACCCAGGGGGACTATGGCTACACCTTC
16,TRBJ2-7,few,NA,TRBV4-3,CASSQDWRGIDYEQYF,TGCGCCAGCAGCCAAGATTGGCGGGGAATCGACTACGAGCAGTACTTC
14,TRBJ2-1,NA,TRBD2,TRBV3-1/TRBV3-2,CASSHGTSNNEQFF,TGTGCCAGCAGCCACGGGACTAGCAACAATGAGCAGTTCTTC